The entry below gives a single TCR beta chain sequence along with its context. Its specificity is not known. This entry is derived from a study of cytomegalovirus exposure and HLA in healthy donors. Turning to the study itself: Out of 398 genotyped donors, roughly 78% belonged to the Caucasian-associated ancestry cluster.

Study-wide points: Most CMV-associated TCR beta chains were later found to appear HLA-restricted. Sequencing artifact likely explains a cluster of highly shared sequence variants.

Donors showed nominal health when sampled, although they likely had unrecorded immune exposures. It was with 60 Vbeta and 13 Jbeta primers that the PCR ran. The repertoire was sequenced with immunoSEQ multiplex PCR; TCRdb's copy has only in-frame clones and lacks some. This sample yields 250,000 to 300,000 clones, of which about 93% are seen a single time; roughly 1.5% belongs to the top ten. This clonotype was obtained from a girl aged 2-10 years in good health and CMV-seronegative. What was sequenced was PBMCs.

The CDR3 coding sequence is TGTGCCAGCAGCCTGGGACAGGGGGCATCAGAGACCCAGTACTTC. As protein: CASSLGQGASETQYF. The V call is TRBV7-9, the J call TRBJ2-5; 12 positions match TRBD1. The CDR3 totals 15 residues. The V segment lost 5 bases and the J segment 4 bases; nucleotides outside the gene matches: 5. Germline-derived CDR1 and CDR2 are SEHNR and FQNEAQ (reference sequence). Together with reference TRBV7-9 and TRBJ2-5, the CDR3 gives the full variable domain: DTGVSQNPRHKITKRGQNVTFRCDPISEHNRLYWYRQTLGQGPEFLTYFQNEAQLEKSRLLSDRFSAERPKGSFSTLEIQRTEQGDSAMYLCASSLGQGASETQYFGPGTRLLVL.